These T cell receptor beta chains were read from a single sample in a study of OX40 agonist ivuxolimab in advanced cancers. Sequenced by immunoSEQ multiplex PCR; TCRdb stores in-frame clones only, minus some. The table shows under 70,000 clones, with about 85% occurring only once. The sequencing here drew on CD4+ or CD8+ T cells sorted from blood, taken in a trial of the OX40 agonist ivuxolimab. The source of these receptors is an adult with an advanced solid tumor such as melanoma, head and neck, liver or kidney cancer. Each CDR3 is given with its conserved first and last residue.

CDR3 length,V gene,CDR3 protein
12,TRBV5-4,CASSVPYNEQFF
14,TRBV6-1,CASRPGGGSYEQYF
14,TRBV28,CASSSDRGVDTQYF
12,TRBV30,CAWSEPLRAQHF
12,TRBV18,CASSPSYTEAFF
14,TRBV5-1,CASSLRGQVDGYTF
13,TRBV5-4,CASSNQGESPLHF
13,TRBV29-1,CSTTSGGSETQYF
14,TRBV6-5,CASGDRHRNQPQHF
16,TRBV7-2,CASSVQTGTGGSEQYF
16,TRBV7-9,CASSLVTGQGNSPLHF
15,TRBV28,CASSLVVGPRTEAFF
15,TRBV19,CASKRGFFGNYGYTF
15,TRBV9,CASSPSGTGNYGYTF
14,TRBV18,CASSLGTGLYEQYF
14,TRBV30,CACRTDSGANVLTF
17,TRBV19,CASSATPTFSSYNEQFF
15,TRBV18,CASSPTGTNTGELFF
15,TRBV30,CAWSVGLAGINEQFF
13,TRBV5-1,CASSQIADNEQFF
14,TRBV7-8,CASSLRQTNYGYTF
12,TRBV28,CASDAGVREQYF
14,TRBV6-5,CASSYSGDRVDQYF
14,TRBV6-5,CASSSGLLSYEQYF
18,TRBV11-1,CASSLRALAGGSYNEQFF
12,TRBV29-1,CSVDQGGETQYF
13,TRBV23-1,CASSQGGGTEAFF
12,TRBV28,CASSLNPAEQYF
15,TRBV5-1,CASSLEEGVKSPLHF